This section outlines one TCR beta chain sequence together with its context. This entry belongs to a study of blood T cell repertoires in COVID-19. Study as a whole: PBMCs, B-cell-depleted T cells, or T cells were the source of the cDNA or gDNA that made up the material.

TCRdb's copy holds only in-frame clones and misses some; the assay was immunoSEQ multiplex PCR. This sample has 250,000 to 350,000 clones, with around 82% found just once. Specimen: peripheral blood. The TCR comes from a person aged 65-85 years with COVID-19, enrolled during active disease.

For the CDR3, the DNA is TGTGCCACCAGCTTGGGGAGCTCTGGGGCCAACGTCCTGACTTTC. Translated: CATSLGSSGANVLTF. V gene TRBV15 combines with J gene TRBJ2-6; TRBD2 might be the D (5 bases). V shed 5 bases and J shed 0 bases, with 8 bases lying between them. The CDR3 is made up of 15 amino acids. CDR1 is LNHNV, CDR2 YYDKDF, per germline (reference sequence).